The 8 T cell receptor beta chains below were found in one sample sequenced in a study of blood T cell repertoires in COVID-19. Profiled with immunoSEQ multiplex PCR; TCRdb holds only in-frame clones, not every one. Among around 250,000 clones listed, roughly 90% were seen once. Source material: peripheral blood. The receptors were gathered from a woman under 40 with active or convalescent COVID-19.

The table lists this clone with a count of one. This sequence joins TRBV7-9 and TRBJ1-1; D is unclear. CDR3 size: 13 residues. Trimming cost V 1 base and J 7 bases, with 10 bases left between them. Germline V gene data show CDR1 as SEHNR and CDR2 as FQNEAQ (reference sequence). The CDR3 region has the DNA TGTGCCAGCAGCTTAGTTCCGAGAAATGAAGCTTTCTTT. Translation: CASSLVPRNEAFF.

The rearrangement joins TRBV19 to TRBJ1-5; possible D gene TRBD1, 5 bases. CDR3 length equals 15 residues. The germline V gene has CDR1 LNHDA and CDR2 SQIVND (reference sequence). V was shortened by 5 bases and J by 1 base, with 12 bases between the two germline ends. The CDR3 DNA is TGTGCCAGTAGTGTGGTCCGGGGGAGCAATCAGCCCCAGCATTTT. Protein product: CASSVVRGSNQPQHF.

The V call is TRBV5-6, the J call TRBJ2-5, with 8 nucleotides matching TRBD1. V was pared by 4 bases and J by 3 bases, with 8 bases of the junction left unmatched. This CDR3 has 15 amino acids. Germline CDR1 SGHDT, CDR2 YYEEEE. CDR3 sequence reads: CASSLLTGVKETQYF. The CDR3 DNA is TGTGCCAGCAGCCTACTGACAGGGGTAAAAGAGACCCAGTACTTC.

V usage is TRBV28 and J usage is TRBJ2-7; 8 bases agree with TRBD1. CDR3 length: 15 residues. CDR1 is MDHEN, CDR2 SYDVKM, per germline. The junction had 10 bases not matched to a gene; V was cut back by 6 bases and J by 3 bases. The CDR3 loop is CASSGTGQENYEQYF. The CDR3 nucleotides read TGTGCCAGCAGCGGAACGGGACAGGAGAACTACGAGCAGTACTTC.

This clone was seen a few times. The chain has TRBV21-1 and TRBJ1-3; the table's D call, TRBD1, was not checked against the DNA. TRBV21-1 is marked as a pseudogene. The CDR3 is 15 amino acids. The CDR3 protein is CASSKGGTRLNTIYF. Written as DNA, the CDR3 is TGTGCCAGCAGCAAAGGTGGGACAAGATTAAACACCATATATTTT.

The genes are TRBV19 and TRBJ2-1; D is undetermined. The V gene's germline CDR1 is LNHDA and CDR2 SQIVND (reference sequence). The CDR3 runs to 14 residues. V was pared by 1 base and J by 0 bases, with 4 bases between. In nucleotides, the CDR3 is TGTGCCAGTAGTATAGCGAGCTCCTACAATGAGCAGTTCTTC. Its protein is CASSIASSYNEQFF.

Note on this clone: An end of the junction differs from the germline gene, which may be a read error. The chain carries TRBV14 and TRBJ1-1, with D unclear. The CDR3 covers 16 residues. The germline gives CDR1 SGHDN, CDR2 FVKESK. DNA for the CDR3: TGTGCTAGCAGCCAAGGAGGAGGTGCAGGAAGCACTGAAGCTTTCTTT. It is translated as CASSQGGGAGSTEAFF.

Details on this clone: A junction end diverges from the germline sequence, so it may reflect a read error. The chain combines TRBV7-7 with TRBJ2-3; TRBD2 matches 10 bases. The length of the CDR3 is 17 residues. Germline lookup yields CDR1 SSHAT and CDR2 FNYEAQ (reference sequence). CDR3 nucleotides: TGTGCTAGCAGCTTAGAAATCCAGCGGGGGGGGTCTAATACGCAGTATTTT. Protein sequence: CASSLEIQRGGSNTQYF.